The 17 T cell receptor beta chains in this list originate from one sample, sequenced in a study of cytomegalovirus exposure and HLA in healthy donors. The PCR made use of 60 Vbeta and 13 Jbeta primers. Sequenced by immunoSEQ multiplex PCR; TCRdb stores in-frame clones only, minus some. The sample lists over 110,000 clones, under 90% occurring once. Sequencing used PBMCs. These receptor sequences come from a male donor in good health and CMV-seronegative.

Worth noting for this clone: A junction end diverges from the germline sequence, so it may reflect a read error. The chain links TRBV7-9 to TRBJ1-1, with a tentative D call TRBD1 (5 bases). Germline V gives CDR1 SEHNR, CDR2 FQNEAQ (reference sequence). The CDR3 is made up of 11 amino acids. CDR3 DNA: TGTTCCAGCAGTGAAACAGGAGAAGCTTTCTTT. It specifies CSSSETGEAFF.

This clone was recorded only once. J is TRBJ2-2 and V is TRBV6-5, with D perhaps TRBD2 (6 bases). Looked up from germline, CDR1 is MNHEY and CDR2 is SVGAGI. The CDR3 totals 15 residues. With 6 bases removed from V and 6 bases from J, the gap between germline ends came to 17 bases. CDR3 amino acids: CASRRWPSVPGELFF. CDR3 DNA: TGTGCCAGCAGGCGATGGCCTAGCGTTCCCGGGGAGCTGTTTTTT.

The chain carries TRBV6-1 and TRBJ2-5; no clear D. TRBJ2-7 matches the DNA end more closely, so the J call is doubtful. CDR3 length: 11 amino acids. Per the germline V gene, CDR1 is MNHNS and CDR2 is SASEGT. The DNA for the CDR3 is TGTGCCAGTTTTAGCTCCTACGAGCAGTACTTC. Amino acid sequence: CASFSSYEQYF.

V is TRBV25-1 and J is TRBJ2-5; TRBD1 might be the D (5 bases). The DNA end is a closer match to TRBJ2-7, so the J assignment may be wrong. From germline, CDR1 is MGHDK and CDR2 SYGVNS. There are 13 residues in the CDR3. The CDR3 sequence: CASSEGAQTEQYF. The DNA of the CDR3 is TGTGCCAGCAGTGAAGGGGCTCAGACCGAGCAGTACTTC.

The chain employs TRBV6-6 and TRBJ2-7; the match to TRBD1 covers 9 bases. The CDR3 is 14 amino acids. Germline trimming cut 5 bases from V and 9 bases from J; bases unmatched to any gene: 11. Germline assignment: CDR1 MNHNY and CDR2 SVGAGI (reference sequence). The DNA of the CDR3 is TGTGCCAGCAGTGGGGACAGGGCCGGCCTCGGGCAGTACTTC. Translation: CASSGDRAGLGQYF.

The CDR3 DNA sequence: TGTGCCAGCAGTGAGTGGGGGGGACCCTACAATGAGCAGTTCTTC. Protein: CASSEWGGPYNEQFF. The chain links TRBV27 to TRBJ2-1; TRBD2 matches 7 bases. The V gene's germline CDR1 is MNHEY and CDR2 SMNVEV (reference sequence). Trimming removed 5 bases from V and 2 bases from J; junction bases left unmatched: 6. The CDR3 length is 15 residues.

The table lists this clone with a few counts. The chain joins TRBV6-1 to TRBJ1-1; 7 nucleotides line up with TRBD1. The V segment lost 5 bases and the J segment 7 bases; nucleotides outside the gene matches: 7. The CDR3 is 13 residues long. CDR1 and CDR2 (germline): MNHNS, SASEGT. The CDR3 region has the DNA TGTGCCAGCAGTACTACGGGGGACAGTGAAGCTTTCTTT. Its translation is CASSTTGDSEAFF.

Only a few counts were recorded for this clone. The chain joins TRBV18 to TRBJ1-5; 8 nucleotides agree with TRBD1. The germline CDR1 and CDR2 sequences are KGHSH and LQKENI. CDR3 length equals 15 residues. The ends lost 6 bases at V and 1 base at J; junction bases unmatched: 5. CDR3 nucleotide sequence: TGTGCCAGCTCTCTCGGACAGGGAAGCAATCAGCCCCAGCATTTT. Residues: CASSLGQGSNQPQHF.

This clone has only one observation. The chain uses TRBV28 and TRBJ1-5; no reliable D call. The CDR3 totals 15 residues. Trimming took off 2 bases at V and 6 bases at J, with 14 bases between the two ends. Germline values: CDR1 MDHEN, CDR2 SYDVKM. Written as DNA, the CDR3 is TGTGCCAGCAGTTTAAGCCAGCTCGGGAGTCAGCCCCAGCATTTT. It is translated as CASSLSQLGSQPQHF.

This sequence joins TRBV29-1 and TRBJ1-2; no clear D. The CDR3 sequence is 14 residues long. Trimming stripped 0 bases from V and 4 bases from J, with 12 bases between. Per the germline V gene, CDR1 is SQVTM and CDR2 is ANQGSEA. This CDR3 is CSVEDLKPPYGYTF. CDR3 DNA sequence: TGCAGCGTTGAAGATTTAAAGCCACCCTATGGCTACACCTTC.

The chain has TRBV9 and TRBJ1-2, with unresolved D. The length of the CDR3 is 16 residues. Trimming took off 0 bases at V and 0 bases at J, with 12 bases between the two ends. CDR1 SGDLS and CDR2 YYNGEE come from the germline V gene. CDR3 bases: TGTGCCAGCAGCGTAGGGGGAGTCGGGGCTAACTATGGCTACACCTTC. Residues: CASSVGGVGANYGYTF.

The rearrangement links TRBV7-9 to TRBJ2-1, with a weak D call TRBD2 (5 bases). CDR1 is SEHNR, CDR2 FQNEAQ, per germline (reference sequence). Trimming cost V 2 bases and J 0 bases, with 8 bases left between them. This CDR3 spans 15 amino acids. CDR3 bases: TGTGCCAGCAGCTTAACGGGGAGCTCCTACAATGAGCAGTTCTTC. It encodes CASSLTGSSYNEQFF.

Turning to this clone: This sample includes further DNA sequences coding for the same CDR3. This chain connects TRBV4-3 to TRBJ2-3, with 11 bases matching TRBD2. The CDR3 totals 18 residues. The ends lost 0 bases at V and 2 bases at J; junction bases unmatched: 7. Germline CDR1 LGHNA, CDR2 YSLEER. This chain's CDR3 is CASSQEGLAGGPTDTQYF. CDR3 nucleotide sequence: TGCGCCAGCAGCCAAGAAGGGCTAGCGGGAGGCCCCACAGATACGCAGTATTTT.

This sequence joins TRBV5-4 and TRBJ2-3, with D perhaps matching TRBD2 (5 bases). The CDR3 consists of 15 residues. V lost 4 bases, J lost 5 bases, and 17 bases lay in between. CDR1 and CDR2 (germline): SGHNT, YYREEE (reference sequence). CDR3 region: CASSPRGSAQDTQYF. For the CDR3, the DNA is TGTGCCAGCAGCCCCCGAGGTAGCGCCCAAGATACGCAGTATTTT.

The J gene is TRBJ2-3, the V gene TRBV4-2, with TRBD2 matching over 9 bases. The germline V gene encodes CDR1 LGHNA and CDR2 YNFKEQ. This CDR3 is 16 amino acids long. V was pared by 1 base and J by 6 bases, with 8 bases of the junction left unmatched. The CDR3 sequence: CASSQVSSGDGDTQYF. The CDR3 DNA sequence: TGTGCCAGCAGCCAAGTATCTAGCGGGGACGGGGATACGCAGTATTTT.

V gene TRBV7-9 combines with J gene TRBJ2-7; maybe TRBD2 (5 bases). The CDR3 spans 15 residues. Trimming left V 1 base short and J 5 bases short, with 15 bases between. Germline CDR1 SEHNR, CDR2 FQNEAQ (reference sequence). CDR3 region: CASSLGPGLFDEQYF. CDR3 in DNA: TGTGCCAGCAGCTTAGGCCCCGGACTGTTCGACGAGCAGTACTTC. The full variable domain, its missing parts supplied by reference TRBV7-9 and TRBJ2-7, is DTGVSQNPRHKITKRGQNVTFRCDPISEHNRLYWYRQTLGQGPEFLTYFQNEAQLEKSRLLSDRFSAERPKGSFSTLEIQRTEQGDSAMYLCASSLGPGLFDEQYFGPGTRLTVT.

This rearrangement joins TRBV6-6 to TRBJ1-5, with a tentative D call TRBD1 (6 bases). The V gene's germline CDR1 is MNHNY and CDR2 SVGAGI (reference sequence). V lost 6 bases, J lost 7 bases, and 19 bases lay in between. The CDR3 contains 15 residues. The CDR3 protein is CASSPDSGAGQPQHF. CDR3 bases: TGTGCCAGCAGCCCGGACAGCGGTGCAGGACAGCCCCAGCATTTT.